This is a list of T cell receptor beta chains from one sample in a study of beta chain features in type 1 diabetes. The assay was immunoSEQ multiplex PCR, and TCRdb's table has in-frame clones only and misses some. The sample lists 200,000 to 250,000 clones, less than 35% occurring once. Sequencing was performed on central memory CD4+ T cells from blood. The source is a man younger than 40 in good health. CDR3s include the opening cysteine and the closing phenylalanine or tryptophan. D genes are given only for firm matches. Clone sizes are given selectively: once, few, many, or a class where the clone is expanded.

>TRBD1|.|14|TRBV30|TRBJ1-6
TGTGCCTGGAGCCAGGGACAGCCGAATTCACCCCTCCACTTT
CAWSQGQPNSPLHF
>.|.|14|TRBV7-9|TRBJ1-6
TGTGCCAGCAGCTCGGGACGGCCTAATTCACCCCTCCACTTT
CASSSGRPNSPLHF
>.|many|11|TRBV28|TRBJ2-1
TGTGCCAGCAGTCCCGAGGTTGAGCAGTTCTTC
CASSPEVEQFF
>.|few|11|TRBV29-1|TRBJ2-5
TGCAGCGTTGAGCCCCCGGAGACCCAGTACTTC
CSVEPPETQYF
>.|few|13|TRBV10-2|TRBJ1-2
TGCGCCAGCAGTGATTGGCGGACCTATGGCTACACCTTC
CASSDWRTYGYTF
>.|.|15|TRBV29-1|TRBJ1-2
TGCAGCGTTGAATATGGCCGACAGCTCGGAGGGGGCTACACCTTC
CSVEYGRQLGGGYTF
>.|few|13|TRBV29-1|TRBJ1-2
TGCAGCAAAAGACCGGTAGCTAACTATGGCTACACCTTC
CSKRPVANYGYTF
>TRBD2|few|15|TRBV7-2|TRBJ2-7
TGTGCCAGCAGCTTAGGTACTAGCGGCTCCTACGAGCAGTACTTC
CASSLGTSGSYEQYF
>.|few|14|TRBV30|TRBJ2-1
TGTGCCTGGAGTTCCACGAACCTAGGGAATGAGCAGTTCTTC
CAWSSTNLGNEQFF
>.|few|13|TRBV19|TRBJ1-1
TGTGCCAGTTCTTTTTCAGGGTACACTGAAGCTTTCTTT
CASSFSGYTEAFF
>.|few|14|TRBV9|TRBJ2-2
TGTGCCAGCAGCCCACTCAGGAACACCGGGGAGCTGTTTTTT
CASSPLRNTGELFF
>.|.|13|TRBV7-2|TRBJ2-3
TGTGCCAGCAGCTTGGATCCTGGTGGTACGCAGTATTTT
CASSLDPGGTQYF
>TRBD1|.|12|TRBV5-6|TRBJ2-5
TGTGCCAGCAGCTCGGACAGGGTGACCCAGTACTTC
CASSSDRVTQYF
>.|few|15|TRBV7-2|TRBJ1-1
TGTGCCAGCAGCCCGCCGGGACGGGGGACGGCTGAAGCTTTCTTT
CASSPPGRGTAEAFF
>.|few|16|TRBV27|TRBJ2-3
TGTGCCAGCAGTTTAGGGCTAGCACCGAGGGCTGATACGCAGTATTTT
CASSLGLAPRADTQYF
>TRBD2|.|16|TRBV30|TRBJ2-5
TGTGCCTGGAGGAAGGGCAGCGGGAGAGTAAAAGAGACCCAGTACTTC
CAWRKGSGRVKETQYF